These 27 T cell receptor beta chains were all obtained from the same sample, sequenced in a study of blood T cell repertoires in COVID-19. Using immunoSEQ multiplex PCR, the repertoire was profiled, and TCRdb retains in-frame clones only, with some absent. In the table there are tens of thousands of clones, almost 85% of which are singletons. Sequenced material: peripheral blood. The receptors here all came from a human donor in a cohort sampled during active COVID-19.

This clone has only one observation. The rearrangement uses TRBV5-1 and TRBJ2-2; no clear D. CDR1 is SGHRS and CDR2 is YFSETQ in the germline V gene. The CDR3 is 14 amino acids. Deletions cut 4 bases from V and 5 bases from J, with 12 bases between. The DNA for the CDR3 is TGCGCCAGCAGCAATATCGGAGAAACCGGGGAGCTGTTTTTT. This encodes CASSNIGETGELFF.

The rearrangement uses TRBV6-5 and TRBJ1-1; no clear D gene. V lost 5 bases and J lost 7, with 8 bases in between. This CDR3 contains 11 residues. CDR1 and CDR2 from the germline V gene are MNHEY and SVGAGI. CDR3 nucleotide sequence: TGTGCCAGCAGTCGGGGTCTTGAAGCTTTCTTT. Amino acid sequence: CASSRGLEAFF.

The V and J genes are TRBV5-1 and TRBJ1-5; D possibly corresponds to TRBD1 (6 bases). The CDR3 has 14 residues. Trimming removed 2 bases at V and 14 bases at J, with 20 bases between. Germline CDR1 is SGHRS and CDR2 is YFSETQ. The CDR3 is CASSFGTLGGGKHF. The DNA of the CDR3 is TGCGCCAGCAGCTTCGGGACACTCGGAGGAGGAAAGCATTTT.

This chain links TRBV18 with TRBJ1-5; D may be TRBD1 (5 bases). The CDR3 is 14 amino acids. V gave up 2 bases and J gave up 6 bases, with 11 bases separating them. Germline values: CDR1 KGHSH, CDR2 LQKENI. CDR3: CASSPGGGSQPQHF. The CDR3 DNA reads as TGTGCCAGCTCACCAGGGGGGGGGAGTCAGCCCCAGCATTTT.

The chain combines TRBV11-2 with TRBJ2-1; 11 bases line up with TRBD2. Germline values: CDR1 SGHAT, CDR2 FQNNGV. The length of the CDR3 is 16 residues. V was clipped by 5 bases and J by 6 bases; unmatched bases: 9. In nucleotides, the CDR3 is TGTGCCAGCAGCCGGACTAGCGGGTATTCCCTCAATGAGCAGTTCTTC. Translated: CASSRTSGYSLNEQFF.

CDR3 DNA sequence: TGTGCCAGCAGCTTAGCGGTCAATAGCGGGAGGGATGAGCAGTTCTTC. The encoded protein is CASSLAVNSGRDEQFF. The J gene is TRBJ2-1, the V gene TRBV7-2, with 11 bases that match TRBD2. V lost 0 bases, J lost 8 bases, and 6 bases stayed unmatched. Germline assignment: CDR1 SGHTA and CDR2 FQGNSA. The CDR3 consists of 16 residues.

The DNA of the CDR3 is TGTGCCAGCAGTGATGGACTAGCGGGAGGTACAGATACGCAGTATTTT. As protein: CASSDGLAGGTDTQYF. V and J are TRBV2 and TRBJ2-3; 14 nucleotides line up with TRBD2. There are 16 residues in the CDR3. Per the germline V gene, CDR1 is SNHLY and CDR2 is FYNNEI. Trimming cost V 3 bases and J 3 bases; bases outside gene matches: 2.

The rearrangement links TRBV7-8 to TRBJ2-7; D ambiguous. The length of the CDR3 is 12 residues. V was clipped by 0 bases and J by 7 bases, with 7 bases between them. The germline V gene encodes CDR1 SGHVS and CDR2 FQNEAQ. CDR3 DNA: TGTGCCAGCAGCTTAGCTACAGTTGAGCAGTACTTC. Protein sequence: CASSLATVEQYF.

The V call is TRBV19, the J call TRBJ1-2; possibly TRBD1 for D (6 bases). The V gene lost 0 bases and the J gene lost 4 bases, with 12 bases spanning the gap. The V gene's germline CDR1 is LNHDA and CDR2 SQIVND (reference sequence). The CDR3 spans 15 residues. The CDR3 nucleotides are TGTGCCAGTAGTATAGATAATCAGGGGCTCTATGGCTACACCTTC. As protein: CASSIDNQGLYGYTF.

V is TRBV25-1 and J is TRBJ2-2; 7 bases agree with TRBD2. Germline CDR1 is MGHDK and CDR2 is SYGVNS. With V trimmed by 6 bases and J by 6 bases, 10 bases remained unmatched. The CDR3 is 15 amino acids. CDR3 nucleotide sequence: TGTGCCAGCAGGGACTCGGGAGGTTGGCCCGGGGAGCTGTTTTTT. Translating gives CASRDSGGWPGELFF. Filled out from reference TRBV25-1 and TRBJ2-2, the complete variable domain reads EADIYQTPRYLVIGTGKKITLECSQTMGHDKMYWYQQDPGMELHLIHYSYGVNSTEKGDLSSESTVSRIRTEHFPLTLESARPSHTSQYLCASRDSGGWPGELFFGEGSRLTVL.

This clone was detected a few times. The chain employs TRBV7-9 and TRBJ2-2; D is uncertain. CDR3 length equals 12 residues. Trimming removed 5 bases at V and 6 bases at J, with 7 bases between. In germline, CDR1 is SEHNR, CDR2 FQNEAQ (reference sequence). This CDR3 reads CASSLRSGELFF. CDR3 coding DNA: TGTGCCAGCAGCCTCAGATCCGGGGAGCTGTTTTTT.

This CDR3 reads CAVSLAESTDTQYF. CDR3 DNA sequence: TGTGCTGTTTCCTTAGCGGAGAGCACAGATACGCAGTATTTT. The chain recombines TRBV6-5 with TRBJ2-3; perhaps TRBD2 as D (6 bases). CDR1 and CDR2 (germline): MNHEY, SVGAGI. The CDR3 loop spans 14 amino acids.

CDR3 amino acids: CASSWTGGADYGYTF. The CDR3 DNA reads as TGTGCCAGCAGTTGGACAGGGGGCGCGGACTATGGCTACACCTTC. The chain recombines TRBV2 with TRBJ1-2; the match to TRBD1 covers 11 bases. Germline values: CDR1 SNHLY, CDR2 FYNNEI. J was trimmed by 3 bases and V by 5 bases; bases with no gene match: 5. CDR3 size: 15 residues.

The rearrangement joins TRBV5-6 to TRBJ2-1; D is perhaps TRBD1 or TRBD2 (5 bases each). The CDR3 is 15 amino acids. The V end was cut by 4 bases, the J end by 6 bases, with 17 bases between. Germline V lookup: CDR1 SGHDT, CDR2 YYEEEE. DNA for the CDR3: TGTGCCAGCAGCCTGGGACCGGGTCCGGGCAATGAGCAGTTCTTC. It translates to CASSLGPGPGNEQFF. The variable domain in full, completed from reference TRBV5-6 and TRBJ2-1, reads DAGVTQSPTHLIKTRGQQVTLRCSPKSGHDTVSWYQQALGQGPQFIFQYYEEEERQRGNFPDRFSGHQFPNYSSELNVNALLLGDSALYLCASSLGPGPGNEQFFGPGTRLTVL.

This chain uses TRBV18 with TRBJ2-3; 8 nucleotides agree with TRBD2. With V trimmed by 5 bases and J by 4 bases, 8 bases remained unmatched. The CDR3 runs 15 residues. Germline V gene sequence: CDR1 KGHSH, CDR2 LQKENI. The CDR3 loop reads CASSWAAGAADTQYF. In DNA form, the CDR3 reads TGTGCCAGCTCATGGGCAGCGGGAGCCGCAGATACGCAGTATTTT.

This clone was observed a handful of times. This CDR3 reads CASRREGDSPLHF. The CDR3 DNA reads TGTGCCAGCAGGAGGGAAGGAGATTCACCCCTCCACTTT. The chain employs TRBV2 and TRBJ1-6; no clear D. The germline gives CDR1 SNHLY, CDR2 FYNNEI. This CDR3 region has 13 residues. V lost 6 bases to trimming and J lost 8 bases, with 11 bases between them.

V usage is TRBV19 and J usage is TRBJ1-5, with a weak D call TRBD1 (6 bases). CDR3 length: 14 residues. Germline-derived CDR1 and CDR2 are LNHDA and SQIVND (reference sequence). The V gene lost 6 bases and the J gene lost 1 base, with 10 bases spanning the gap. Here the CDR3 DNA reads TGTGCCAGTAGGGACAGTAACAGCAATCAGCCCCAGCATTTT. Translating gives CASRDSNSNQPQHF.

V gene TRBV30 combines with J gene TRBJ2-1; 9 nucleotides line up with TRBD2. The CDR3 is 15 residues long. After removal of 1 base from V and 4 bases from J, the junction contained 5 bases not matched to a gene. Germline-derived CDR1 and CDR2 are GTSNPN and SVGIG (reference sequence). The CDR3 sequence: CAWSGGTSTYNEQFF. The CDR3 DNA is TGTGCCTGGAGTGGAGGGACTAGCACGTACAATGAGCAGTTCTTC.

V gene TRBV2 combines with J gene TRBJ2-7; TRBD2 matches 12 bases. The germline gives CDR1 SNHLY, CDR2 FYNNEI. This CDR3 spans 16 amino acids. Trimming cost V 6 bases and J 2 bases; bases outside gene matches: 8. The CDR3: CASSYSWTSGTYEQYF. DNA for the CDR3: TGTGCCAGCAGCTACTCGTGGACTAGCGGGACCTACGAGCAGTACTTC. Together with reference TRBV2 and TRBJ2-7, the CDR3 gives the full variable domain: EPEVTQTPSHQVTQMGQEVILRCVPISNHLYFYWYRQILGQKVEFLVSFYNNEISEKSEIFDDQFSVERPDGSNFTLKIRSTKLEDSAMYFCASSYSWTSGTYEQYFGPGTRLTVT.

As concerns this clone: An end of the junction differs from the germline gene, which may be a read error. The chain carries TRBV5-5 and TRBJ1-5; D not certain. The germline gives CDR1 SGHKS, CDR2 YYEKEE (reference sequence). This CDR3 has 15 amino acids. CDR3 protein: CASSQTAGSSQPQHF. The CDR3, as DNA: TGTGCCAGCAGCCAAACGGCGGGGAGCAGTCAGCCCCAGCATTTT.

The gene calls are TRBV24-1 and TRBJ2-3; 7 nucleotides align to TRBD1. CDR1 and CDR2 (germline): KGHDR, SFDVKD. V shed 5 bases and J 4 bases; nucleotides not matched to a gene: 8. This CDR3 contains 15 residues. This chain's CDR3 is CATSGTDRVADTQYF. DNA for the CDR3: TGTGCCACCAGTGGCACTGACAGGGTGGCAGATACGCAGTATTTT.

The V and J genes are TRBV6-2 or TRBV6-3 and TRBJ1-2, with 7 bases identical to TRBD1. Germline V gene data show CDR1 as MNHEY and CDR2 as SVGEGT. CDR3 length: 15 residues. Unmatched junction bases numbered 11, after V lost 4 bases and J lost 6 bases. The CDR3 DNA is TGTGCCAGCAGTTCAAGCCCCATACAGGGGAATGGCTACACCTTC. Protein product: CASSSSPIQGNGYTF.

V gene TRBV10-3 combines with J gene TRBJ1-1; D may be TRBD1 (5 bases). The CDR3 contains 13 residues. In germline, CDR1 is ENHRY, CDR2 SYGVKD. V was pared by 10 bases and J by 0 bases, with 12 bases between. CDR3 coding DNA: TGTGCCACCGATCCAGGGATGAACACTGAAGCTTTCTTT. Its protein is CATDPGMNTEAFF.

The chain joins TRBV30 to TRBJ1-2, with 8 bases lining up with TRBD1. The CDR3 totals 14 residues. V gave up 8 bases and J gave up 7 bases; unmatched junction bases: 15. The V gene's germline CDR1 is GTSNPN and CDR2 SVGIG (reference sequence). The CDR3 DNA reads TGTGCCGGGACGGGGGCAGGGGGCCTTCTTGGCTACACCTTC. Translating gives CAGTGAGGLLGYTF.

This clone has more than one count but fewer than ten. The V and J genes are TRBV6-5 and TRBJ2-1, with D possibly being TRBD2 (5 bases). The V gene lost 4 bases and the J gene lost 2 bases, with 9 bases spanning the gap. Germline CDR1 and CDR2: MNHEY and SVGAGI. The CDR3 is 14 residues long. The CDR3 is CASSWETTYNEQFF. The DNA for the CDR3 is TGTGCCAGCAGTTGGGAGACCACCTACAATGAGCAGTTCTTC.

The chain links TRBV28 to TRBJ1-4, with D possibly matching TRBD1 (5 bases). This CDR3 is built from 16 residues. V was cut by 4 bases and J by 2 bases, with 14 bases left in between. The germline V gene has CDR1 MDHEN and CDR2 SYDVKM. CDR3 loop: CASSSPGGETNEKLFF. CDR3 DNA: TGTGCCAGCAGTTCCCCGGGGGGAGAGACTAATGAAAAACTGTTTTTT.

The chain uses TRBV2 and TRBJ2-7, with D perhaps TRBD1 (5 bases). Germline assignment: CDR1 SNHLY and CDR2 FYNNEI. This CDR3 spans 16 amino acids. V shed 7 bases and J shed 3 bases, with 22 bases lying between them. CDR3 nucleotide sequence: TGTGCCAGCAAAAAAAGTCTAGGGGTATCCAGCTACGAGCAGTACTTC. This encodes CASKKSLGVSSYEQYF.